The 24 T cell receptor beta chains below were found in one sample sequenced in a study of shared clonotypes between healthy human individuals. Naive CD8 isolation took CD45RO-negative cells positively selected for CCR7 and excluded terminally differentiated effector memory CD45RA+ cells. TCRdb's table, derived via immunoSEQ multiplex PCR, lists solely in-frame clones and lacks some. The sample has about 680,000 clones, roughly nine tenths seen once. Material for sequencing was naive CD8+ T cells sorted from blood. The receptors here all came from a man aged 30-40 years in good health.

J is TRBJ2-2 and V is TRBV4-1; possible D gene TRBD1, 5 bases. This CDR3 contains 15 residues. From germline, CDR1 is MGHRA and CDR2 YSYEKL. Trimming pared 0 bases from V and 5 bases from J, leaving 10 bases between. The DNA of the CDR3 is TGCGCCAGCAGCCAAGAACAGGTTCCGACCGGGGAGCTGTTTTTT. Translation: CASSQEQVPTGELFF.

The genes are TRBV10-2 and TRBJ1-1; weak D call: TRBD1 (5 bases). Trimming shortened V by 1 base and J by 1 base, and 10 bases separated the two germline ends. CDR3 length: 15 amino acids. Germline assignment: CDR1 WSHSY and CDR2 SAAADI. The CDR3 DNA sequence: TGCGCCAGCAGTGAGTATACGGGGCGGAACACTGAAGCTTTCTTT. Protein sequence: CASSEYTGRNTEAFF.

This clone has more than one count but fewer than ten. This same CDR3 is encoded by further DNA sequences in the sample. The chain couples TRBV27 to TRBJ1-4, with D hard to call. Looked up from germline, CDR1 is MNHEY and CDR2 is SMNVEV (reference sequence). The length of the CDR3 is 14 residues. V was cut by 1 base and J by 3 bases, with 6 bases left in between. As DNA, the CDR3 is TGTGCCAGCAGTTTATTAGGCGCTAATGAAAAACTGTTTTTT. Translating gives CASSLLGANEKLFF.

The J gene is TRBJ2-7, the V gene TRBV28, with TRBD1 identical over 8 bases. V lost 2 bases to trimming and J lost 1 base; unmatched junction nucleotides: 10. CDR3 size: 17 residues. Germline CDR1 is MDHEN and CDR2 is SYDVKM. DNA for the CDR3: TGTGCCAGCAGTTTAAAGTGGGGGACAGGCTCTTCCTACGAGCAGTACTTC. This translates into CASSLKWGTGSSYEQYF.

This clone was picked up a small number of times. This sequence joins TRBV28 and TRBJ2-2; D call uncertain. Trimming took off 5 bases at V and 1 base at J, with 8 bases between the two ends. The germline CDR1 and CDR2 sequences are MDHEN and SYDVKM. The CDR3 is 14 residues long. CDR3 DNA sequence: TGTGCCAGCAGTATCACAGAGAACACCGGGGAGCTGTTTTTT. Translating gives CASSITENTGELFF.

CDR3 bases: TGTGCCAGCTCTTTACCCGGGAGGGGGGACAATGAGCAGTTCTTC. It translates to CASSLPGRGDNEQFF. The chain couples TRBV25-1 to TRBJ2-1; 8 bases are shared with TRBD2. Germline V CDR1 and CDR2: MGHDK, SYGVNS. The CDR3 is 15 amino acids. With V trimmed by 8 bases and J by 5 bases, 11 bases remained unmatched. Together with reference TRBV25-1 and TRBJ2-1, the CDR3 gives the full variable domain: EADIYQTPRYLVIGTGKKITLECSQTMGHDKMYWYQQDPGMELHLIHYSYGVNSTEKGDLSSESTVSRIRTEHFPLTLESARPSHTSQYLCASSLPGRGDNEQFFGPGTRLTVL.

The V and J genes are TRBV7-6 and TRBJ1-1; the D is unclear. Germline CDR1 SGHVS, CDR2 FNYEAQ. The V and J ends lost 1 base and 3 bases respectively, with 6 bases between them. The CDR3 is 13 residues long. The CDR3 region has the DNA TGTGCCAGCAGCTTAGAATTGTACACTGAAGCTTTCTTT. Encoded protein: CASSLELYTEAFF.

The chain combines TRBV5-6 with TRBJ2-7; TRBD2 matches at 9 bases. Losses at the gene ends were 4 bases for V and 0 bases for J; bases not matched to a gene: 8. Per germline, CDR1 SGHDT and CDR2 YYEEEE. The CDR3 runs to 16 residues. The CDR3 sequence: CASSRWREGPSYEQYF. CDR3 coding DNA: TGTGCCAGCAGCCGCTGGCGGGAGGGGCCCTCCTACGAGCAGTACTTC.

The chain employs TRBV5-6 and TRBJ2-7; D possibly matches TRBD1 or TRBD2 (5 bases each). Per germline, CDR1 SGHDT and CDR2 YYEEEE. V was pared by 2 bases and J by 4 bases, with 13 bases between. This CDR3 region has 14 residues. CDR3 loop: CASSLSLAGYEQYF. CDR3 nucleotide sequence: TGTGCCAGCAGCTTATCGCTAGCAGGGTACGAGCAGTACTTC.

Only a few counts were recorded for this clone. The same CDR3 also results from other DNA sequences found in this sample. The chain recombines TRBV7-2 with TRBJ2-7; 7 positions agree with TRBD2. J was trimmed by 2 bases and V by 0 bases; bases with no gene match: 1. Germline V lookup: CDR1 SGHTA, CDR2 FQGNSA. CDR3 length: 14 amino acids. Here the CDR3 reads CASSLAGGPYEQYF. CDR3 bases: TGTGCCAGCAGCTTAGCGGGAGGGCCCTACGAGCAGTACTTC.

The V and J genes are TRBV28 and TRBJ2-7; TRBD1 matches at 9 bases. The germline V gene has CDR1 MDHEN and CDR2 SYDVKM. There are 16 residues in the CDR3. V trimming: 1 base; J trimming: 5 bases; junction bases outside the gene matches: 9. CDR3 sequence (DNA): TGTGCCAGCAGTTTATTAACGGGGGACAGGGTGAACGAGCAGTACTTC. Protein: CASSLLTGDRVNEQYF. Supplemented by reference TRBV28 and TRBJ2-7, the full variable domain reads DVKVTQSSRYLVKRTGEKVFLECVQDMDHENMFWYRQDPGLGLRLIYFSYDVKMKEKGDIPEGYSVSREKKERFSLILESASTNQTSMYLCASSLLTGDRVNEQYFGPGTRLTVT.

CDR3 DNA sequence: TGTGCCAGCAGCGTTTGGGGTGAAGAAAGAACAGATACGCAGTATTTT. It encodes CASSVWGEERTDTQYF. The chain links TRBV9 to TRBJ2-3; no definite D call. V was shortened by 2 bases and J by 3 bases, with 16 bases between the two germline ends. Germline values: CDR1 SGDLS, CDR2 YYNGEE. This CDR3 is 16 amino acids long.

V gene TRBV19 combines with J gene TRBJ1-5; D unresolved. This CDR3 region has 13 residues. Germline V gene data show CDR1 as LNHDA and CDR2 as SQIVND (reference sequence). V lost 3 bases and J lost 5, with 8 bases in between. The CDR3 bases are TGTGCCAGTAGTATGGTGGGATATCAGCCCCAGCATTTT. Translating gives CASSMVGYQPQHF.

Comment on this clone: The identical CDR3 is also encoded by other nucleotide sequences in the sample. The chain uses TRBV9 and TRBJ2-7; 8 nucleotides align to TRBD2. From germline, CDR1 is SGDLS and CDR2 YYNGEE. This CDR3 region has 15 residues. V gave up 1 base and J gave up 0 bases; unmatched junction bases: 3. In DNA, the CDR3 is TGTGCCAGCAGCGTAACTAGCGGAGGCTCCTACGAGCAGTACTTC. Translating gives CASSVTSGGSYEQYF. The full variable domain, completed using reference TRBV9 and TRBJ2-7, is DSGVTQTPKHLITATGQRVTLRCSPRSGDLSVYWYQQSLDQGLQFLIQYYNGEERAKGNILERFSAQQFPDLHSELNLSSLELGDSALYFCASSVTSGGSYEQYFGPGTRLTVT.

The chain couples TRBV10-3 to TRBJ1-2; TRBD1 matches at 7 bases. The CDR3 loop spans 12 amino acids. V was pared by 7 bases and J by 8 bases, with 7 bases of the junction left unmatched. Germline-derived CDR1 and CDR2 are ENHRY and SYGVKD. In DNA, the CDR3 is TGTGCCATCACCCAGGGGGTTCAGGGCTACACCTTC. This codes for CAITQGVQGYTF.

The rearrangement links TRBV19 to TRBJ2-3, with TRBD2 identical over 9 bases. CDR1 LNHDA and CDR2 SQIVND come from the germline V gene (reference sequence). This CDR3 contains 15 residues. V lost 2 bases to trimming and J lost 1 base; unmatched junction nucleotides: 1. CDR3 in amino acids: CASSISSGGTDTQYF. CDR3 DNA sequence: TGTGCCAGTAGTATATCTAGCGGGGGCACAGATACGCAGTATTTT.

This chain uses TRBV27 with TRBJ2-7; 10 positions match TRBD2. Looked up from germline, CDR1 is MNHEY and CDR2 is SMNVEV (reference sequence). The CDR3 is 16 amino acids. Losses at the gene ends were 3 bases for V and 6 bases for J; bases not matched to a gene: 11. The CDR3 nucleotides are TGTGCCAGCAGTTTCGGAGCGGGAGGGTCCCTCGGCGAGCAGTACTTC. Amino acids: CASSFGAGGSLGEQYF.

The rearrangement joins TRBV11-2 to TRBJ2-5, with D tentatively TRBD2 (5 bases). CDR3 length: 17 residues. Germline lookup yields CDR1 SGHAT and CDR2 FQNNGV. Between the trimmed V and J ends, which lost 0 bases and 4 bases, there was a span of 18 bases. DNA of the CDR3: TGTGCCAGCAGCTTAGAAGCCTTACATTCGGGGTTAGAGACCCAGTACTTC. Encoded protein: CASSLEALHSGLETQYF.

The J gene is TRBJ2-2, the V gene TRBV11-2; D not resolved. In germline, CDR1 is SGHAT, CDR2 FQNNGV. This CDR3 is built from 13 residues. Trimming took 1 base from V and 6 from J, leaving 6 bases between them. The CDR3 sequence: CASSLVWSGELFF. The CDR3 DNA is TGTGCCAGCAGCTTAGTTTGGTCCGGGGAGCTGTTTTTT.

To note about this clone: The identical CDR3 is also encoded by other nucleotide sequences in the sample. CDR3 protein: CASSYGTGTYEQYF. CDR3 nucleotide sequence: TGTGCCAGCAGTTACGGGACAGGGACCTACGAGCAGTACTTC. The chain recombines TRBV6-5 with TRBJ2-7; TRBD1 matches 9 bases. This CDR3 is 14 amino acids long. The germline CDR1 and CDR2 sequences are MNHEY and SVGAGI. Trimming took 2 bases from V and 2 from J; bases not matched to a gene: 1.

The chain links TRBV9 to TRBJ1-1, with D maybe TRBD1 (6 bases). V lost 7 bases and J 0 bases, leaving 10 bases between the germline ends. The CDR3 sequence is 13 residues long. Germline CDR1 SGDLS, CDR2 YYNGEE. The CDR3 coding sequence is TGTGCCAGCGGACAGCCCATGAACACTGAAGCTTTCTTT. It yields the protein CASGQPMNTEAFF.

The chain carries TRBV6-5 and TRBJ2-1; D is ambiguous. Germline loops: CDR1 MNHEY, CDR2 SVGAGI. With 0 bases removed from V and 8 bases from J, the gap between germline ends came to 8 bases. The CDR3 is 13 residues long. This CDR3 is CASSYSSPDEQFF. CDR3 nucleotides: TGTGCCAGCAGTTACTCGTCCCCGGATGAGCAGTTCTTC.

This clone was found a few times. The rearrangement uses TRBV29-1 and TRBJ2-2, with D uncertain. Deletions cut 5 bases from V and 0 bases from J, with 7 bases between. The CDR3 is 13 residues long. Germline V gene lookup returns CDR1 SQVTM and CDR2 ANQGSEA. CDR3 in amino acids: CSVRPPNTGELFF. The CDR3 region has the DNA TGCAGCGTTAGACCGCCGAACACCGGGGAGCTGTTTTTT.

The CDR3 here is CASRPRGWVYEQYF. CDR3 bases: TGTGCCAGCAGACCCCGGGGGTGGGTTTACGAGCAGTACTTC. This chain joins TRBV6-5 and TRBJ2-7, with TRBD2 as a possible D gene (6 bases). This CDR3 has 14 amino acids. From germline, CDR1 is MNHEY and CDR2 SVGAGI. Trimming removed 6 bases from V and 4 bases from J, with 16 bases in between.